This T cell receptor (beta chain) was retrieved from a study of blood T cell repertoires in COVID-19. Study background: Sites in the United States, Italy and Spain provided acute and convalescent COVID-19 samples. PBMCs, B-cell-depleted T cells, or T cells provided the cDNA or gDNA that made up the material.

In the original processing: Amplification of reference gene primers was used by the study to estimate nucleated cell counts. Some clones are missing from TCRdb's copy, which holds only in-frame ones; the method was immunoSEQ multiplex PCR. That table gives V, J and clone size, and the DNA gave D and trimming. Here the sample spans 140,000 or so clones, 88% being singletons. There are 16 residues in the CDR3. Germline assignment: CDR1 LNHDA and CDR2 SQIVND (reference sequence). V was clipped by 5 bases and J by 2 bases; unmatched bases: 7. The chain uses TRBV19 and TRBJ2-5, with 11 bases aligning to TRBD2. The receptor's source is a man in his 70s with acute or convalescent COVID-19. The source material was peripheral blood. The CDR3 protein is CASSPGGLAVQETQYF. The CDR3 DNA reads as TGTGCCAGTAGTCCTGGGGGACTAGCGGTTCAAGAGACCCAGTACTTC.